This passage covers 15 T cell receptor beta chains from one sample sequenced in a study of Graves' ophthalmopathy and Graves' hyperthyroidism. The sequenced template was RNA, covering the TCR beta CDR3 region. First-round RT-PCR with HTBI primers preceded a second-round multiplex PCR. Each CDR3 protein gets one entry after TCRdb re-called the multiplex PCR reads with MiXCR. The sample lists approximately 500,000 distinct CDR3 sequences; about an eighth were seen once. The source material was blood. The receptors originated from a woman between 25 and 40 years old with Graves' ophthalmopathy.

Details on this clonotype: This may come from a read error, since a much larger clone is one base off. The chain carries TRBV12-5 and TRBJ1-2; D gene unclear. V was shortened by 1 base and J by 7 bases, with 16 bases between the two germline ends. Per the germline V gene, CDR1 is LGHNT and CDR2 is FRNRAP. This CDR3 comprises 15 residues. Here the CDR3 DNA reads TGTGCTAGTGGTTTGGACGCCGGGATTCCCTGTGGCTACACCTTC. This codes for CASGLDAGIPCGYTF.

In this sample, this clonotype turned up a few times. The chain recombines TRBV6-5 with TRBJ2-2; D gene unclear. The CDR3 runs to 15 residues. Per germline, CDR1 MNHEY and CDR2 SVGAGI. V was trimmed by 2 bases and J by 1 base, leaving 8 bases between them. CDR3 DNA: TGTGCCAGCAGTTACATTCCAGAGAACACCGGGGAGCTGTTTTTT. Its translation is CASSYIPENTGELFF.

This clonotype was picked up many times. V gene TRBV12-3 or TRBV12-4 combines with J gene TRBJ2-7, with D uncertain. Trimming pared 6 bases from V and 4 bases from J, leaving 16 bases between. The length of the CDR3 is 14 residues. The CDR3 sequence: CASSPRMGRYEQYF. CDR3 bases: TGTGCCAGCAGCCCCCGGATGGGAAGATACGAGCAGTACTTC.

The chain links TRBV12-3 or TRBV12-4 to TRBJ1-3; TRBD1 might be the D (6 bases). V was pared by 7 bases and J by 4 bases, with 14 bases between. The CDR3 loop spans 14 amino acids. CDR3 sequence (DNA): TGTGCCAGCACCTTGACAGGCCACGGAAACACCATATATTTT. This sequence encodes CASTLTGHGNTIYF.

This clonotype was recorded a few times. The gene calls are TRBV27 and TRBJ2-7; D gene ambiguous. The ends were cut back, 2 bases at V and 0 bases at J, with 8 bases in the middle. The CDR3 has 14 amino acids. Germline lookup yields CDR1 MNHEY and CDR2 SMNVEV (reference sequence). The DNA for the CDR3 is TGTGCCAGCAGTTTAAAGTTTAGCTCCTACGAGCAGTACTTC. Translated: CASSLKFSSYEQYF.

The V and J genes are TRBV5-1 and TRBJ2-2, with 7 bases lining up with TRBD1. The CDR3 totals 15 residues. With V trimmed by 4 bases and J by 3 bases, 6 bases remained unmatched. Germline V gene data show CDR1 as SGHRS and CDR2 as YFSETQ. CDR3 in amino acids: CASSQGTAHTGELFF. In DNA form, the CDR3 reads TGCGCCAGCAGCCAAGGGACAGCCCACACCGGGGAGCTGTTTTTT. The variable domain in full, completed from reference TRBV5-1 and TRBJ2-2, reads KAGVTQTPRYLIKTRGQQVTLSCSPISGHRSVSWYQQTPGQGLQFLFEYFSETQRNKGNFPGRFSGRQFSNSRSEMNVSTLELGDSALYLCASSQGTAHTGELFFGEGSRLTVL.

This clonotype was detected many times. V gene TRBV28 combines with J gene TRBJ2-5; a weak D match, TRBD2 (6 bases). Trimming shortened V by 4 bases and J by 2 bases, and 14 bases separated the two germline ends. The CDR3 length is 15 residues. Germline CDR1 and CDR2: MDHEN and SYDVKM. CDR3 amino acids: CASSYNRDFQETQYF. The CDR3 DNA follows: TGTGCCAGCAGTTACAATCGGGACTTTCAAGAGACCCAGTACTTC.

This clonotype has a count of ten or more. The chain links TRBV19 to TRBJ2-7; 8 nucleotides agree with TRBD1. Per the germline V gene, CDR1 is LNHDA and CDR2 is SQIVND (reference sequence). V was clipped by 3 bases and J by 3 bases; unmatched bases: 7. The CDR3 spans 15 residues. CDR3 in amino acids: CASSMTGAADYEQYF. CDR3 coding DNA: TGTGCCAGTAGTATGACAGGGGCCGCCGACTACGAGCAGTACTTC.

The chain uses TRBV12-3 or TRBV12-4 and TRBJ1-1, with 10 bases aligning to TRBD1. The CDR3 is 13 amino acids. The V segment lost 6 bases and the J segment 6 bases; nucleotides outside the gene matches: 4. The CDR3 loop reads CASRTGTGAEAFF. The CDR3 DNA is TGTGCCAGCAGGACCGGGACAGGGGCTGAAGCTTTCTTT.

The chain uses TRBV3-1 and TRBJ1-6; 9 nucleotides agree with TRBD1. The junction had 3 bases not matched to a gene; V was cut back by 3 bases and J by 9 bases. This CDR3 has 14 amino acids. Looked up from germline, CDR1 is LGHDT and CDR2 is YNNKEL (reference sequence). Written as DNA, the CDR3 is TGTGCCAGCAGCCACAGGACAGGGGTTTCACCCCTCCACTTT. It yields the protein CASSHRTGVSPLHF.

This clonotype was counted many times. CDR3 region: CASSPTEYPQETQYF. The DNA of the CDR3 is TGTGCCAGCAGCCCGACGGAATACCCACAAGAGACCCAGTACTTC. V and J are TRBV3-1 and TRBJ2-5; D not resolved. The V end was cut by 4 bases, the J end by 2 bases, with 14 bases between. The CDR3 sequence is 15 residues long. In germline, CDR1 is LGHDT, CDR2 YNNKEL (reference sequence).

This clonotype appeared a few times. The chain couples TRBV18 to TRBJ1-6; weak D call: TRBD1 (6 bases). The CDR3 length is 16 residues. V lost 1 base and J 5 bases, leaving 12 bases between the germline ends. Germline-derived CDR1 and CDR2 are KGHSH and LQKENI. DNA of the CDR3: TGTGCCAGCTCACCACGGACAGTCGGGAATAATTCACCCCTCCACTTT. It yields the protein CASSPRTVGNNSPLHF.

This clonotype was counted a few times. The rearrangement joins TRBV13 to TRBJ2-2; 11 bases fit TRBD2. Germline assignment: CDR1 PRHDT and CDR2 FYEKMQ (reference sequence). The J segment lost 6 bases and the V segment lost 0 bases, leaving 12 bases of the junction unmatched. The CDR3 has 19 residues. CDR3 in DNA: TGTGCCAGCAGCTTAGGACTAGCGGGAGTTGAGTTGGGGCCCGGGGAGCTGTTTTTT. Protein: CASSLGLAGVELGPGELFF.

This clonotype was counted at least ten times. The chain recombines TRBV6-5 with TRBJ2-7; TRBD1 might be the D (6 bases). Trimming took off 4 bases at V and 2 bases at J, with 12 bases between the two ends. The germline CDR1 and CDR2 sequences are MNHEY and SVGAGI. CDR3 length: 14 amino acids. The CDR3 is CASSSQGTTYEQYF. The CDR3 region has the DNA TGTGCCAGCAGTTCCCAGGGGACCACCTACGAGCAGTACTTC.

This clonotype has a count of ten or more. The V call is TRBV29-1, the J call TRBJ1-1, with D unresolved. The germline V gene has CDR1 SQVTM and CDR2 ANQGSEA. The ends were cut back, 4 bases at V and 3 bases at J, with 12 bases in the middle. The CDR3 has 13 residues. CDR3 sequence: CSVVSSRDTEAFF. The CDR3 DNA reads TGCAGCGTTGTCTCAAGTCGGGACACTGAAGCTTTCTTT.